This TCR beta chain was retrieved from a study of blood T cell repertoires in COVID-19 (dated by TCRdb to 2020 to 2022). The study in broad terms: Collaborator samples came from the United States, Italy and Spain and covered acute and convalescent phases of COVID-19. The prospective study material was composed of cDNA or gDNA derived from T cells, B-cell-depleted T cells, or PBMCs. Subjects who had been exposed to COVID-19, were actively infected with it, or had recovered from it provided the deeply sampled blood TCRbeta repertoires that made up the dataset. The repertoires were released in a freely available public database meant as a resource for research on the immune response to SARS-CoV-2. Samples came from the ongoing ImmuneRACE study (first 160 participants) plus 1,254 subjects from 6 global collaborators. Nearly every sample came with metadata listing a de-identified subject ID, COVID-19 status, age in years and sex. Where HLA class I and class II types were available, the types were taken from metadata supplied by the sample provider, not from assay-based typing. General findings and caveats noted by the study authors: The amount of clinical and demographic metadata varied by source and participant and was provided uncurated.

The trim is 1 base for V and 3 bases for J, with a gap of 16 bases between the germline ends. Including the terminal cysteine and phenylalanine, the CDR3 comprises 17 residues. Only the CDR3 DNA is retained, 51 bases long and in frame from the first base. The germline V gene sets CDR1 to LGHNA and CDR2 to YNFKEQ. The collaborating institutions used their own protocols to collect whole blood in K2EDTA tubes. For TCRbeta analysis, collaborator samples were shipped as frozen whole blood, as isolated PBMCs, or as DNA extracted from either sample type. The immunoSEQ Assay, a bias-controlled multiplex PCR, was used to amplify TCRbeta CDR3 regions from genomic DNA. In the authors' own workflow: Within the assay, amplification of reference gene primers was used to estimate how many nucleated cells each sample contained. To quantify the absolute abundance of each unique TCRbeta CDR3 rearrangement, sequence reads were collapsed and filtered. For each sample, productive Simpson clonality was calculated as the square root of Simpson's diversity index over productive rearrangements. TCRdb provides this immuneACCESS table in a form limited to in-frame rearrangements. Some clones are lacking; in checked studies, under half of them reflect an unresolved V gene, and why the rest are absent is not known. The DNA was the basis for D and trimming; V, J and clone size are from that table. The sample table contains tens of thousands of clones; only one count was recorded for over 75% of them. The ten biggest clones cover around 12% of the sample.

There are a few counts of this clone. Which antigen it targets is not known. Within one base of it there is no much larger clone, and no base qualities were kept. Sample: peripheral blood. The receptor's source is a man in his 70s with active or convalescent COVID-19. The sequence joins TRBV4-2 to TRBJ1-5; TRBD1 could be the D gene, as 6 bases match. CDR3 protein: CASSQVVQGQINQPQHF. The nucleotide sequence reads as follows: TGTGCCAGCAGCCAAGTTGTGCAAGGACAGATCAATCAGCCCCAGCATTTT.